The rows below give T cell receptor beta chains drawn from one sample of a study of T-cell memory formation after mild COVID-19. Each CDR3 protein gets one entry after TCRdb re-called the 5' RACE reads with MiXCR. The sample gives tens of thousands of distinct CDR3 sequences, roughly an eighth of which show up once; approximately 26% is in the top ten. The sequencing sample was made of PBMCs or a T cell subset sorted from them (not recorded which). These receptors were collected from an adult woman who had mild COVID-19 (a few samples of this study predate the infection). Cell type and time point are not known. Both conserved end residues are part of each CDR3. The D gene is left open where the match is weak. Some rows mark clone size as missing; the rest say once, few, many or name a class of expanded clone.

v_call	j_call	clone_size	cdr3_length	d_call	cdr3_aa	cdr3_nt
TRBV7-2	TRBJ2-3	few	20	TRBD2	CASSFLPLAGGGVSTDTQYF	TGTGCCAGCAGCTTCCTTCCCCTAGCGGGAGGAGGGGTTAGCACAGATACGCAGTATTTT
TRBV4-2	TRBJ2-1	-	16	TRBD1	CASSQEEGAPYNEQFF	TGTGCCAGCAGCCAAGAAGAGGGGGCCCCTTACAATGAGCAGTTCTTC
TRBV20-1	TRBJ2-1	-	15	TRBD1	CSARDQDRGYNEQFF	TGCAGTGCTAGAGATCAAGACAGGGGATACAATGAGCAGTTCTTC
TRBV25-1	TRBJ1-2	many	14	-	CASNPGSGGYGYTF	TGTGCCAGCAATCCAGGGTCCGGTGGTTATGGCTACACCTTC
TRBV9	TRBJ2-1	many	15	-	CASSVEGTPVNEQFF	TGTGCCAGCAGCGTAGAAGGGACACCGGTCAATGAGCAGTTCTTC
TRBV21-1	TRBJ1-2	-	13	-	CASSTEEGLGYTF	TGTGCCAGCAGCACAGAGGAGGGGTTAGGCTACACCTTC
TRBV4-2	TRBJ2-4	few	18	TRBD2	CASSQDLLGTSGVNIQYF	TGTGCCAGCAGCCAAGATCTTTTAGGGACTAGCGGGGTAAACATTCAGTACTTC
TRBV30	TRBJ1-5	-	12	-	CAWRGAGQPQHF	TGTGCCTGGAGGGGCGCGGGACAGCCCCAGCATTTT
TRBV6-1	TRBJ2-7	-	14	-	CASSERTGSYEQYF	TGTGCCAGCAGTGAAAGAACAGGCTCCTACGAGCAGTACTTC
TRBV12-3/TRBV12-4	TRBJ2-2	many	15	TRBD1	CASSPPGQGSGELFF	TGTGCCAGCAGTCCGCCGGGACAGGGTAGCGGGGAGCTGTTTTTT
TRBV6-1	TRBJ2-1	few	11	-	CAASPLHEQFF	TGTGCCGCTTCCCCATTGCATGAGCAGTTCTTC
TRBV24-1	TRBJ2-1	few	13	-	CATSSTDYNEQFF	TGTGCCACCAGTAGTACAGACTACAATGAGCAGTTCTTC
TRBV7-3	TRBJ2-1	-	15	TRBD2	CASSLGLAVGNEQFF	TGTGCCAGCAGCTTAGGCCTAGCGGTGGGCAATGAGCAGTTCTTC
TRBV9	TRBJ2-5	-	13	-	CASSVALGETQYF	TGTGCCAGCAGCGTAGCCTTGGGGGAGACCCAGTACTTC
TRBV7-9	TRBJ2-7	-	17	TRBD1	CASSLMPHRQGTREQYF	TGTGCCAGCAGCTTAATGCCGCATCGACAGGGCACCCGCGAGCAGTACTTC
TRBV24-1	TRBJ2-1	few	12	-	CATSSGFNEQFF	TGTGCCACCAGCTCAGGTTTTAATGAGCAGTTCTTC
TRBV5-1	TRBJ2-1	-	14	TRBD1	CASSLGTGLYEQFF	TGCGCCAGCAGCCTCGGGACAGGGTTGTATGAGCAGTTCTTC